These 12 T cell receptor beta chains share one sample of origin, sequenced in a study of cytomegalovirus exposure and HLA in healthy donors. Vbeta (60) and Jbeta (13) primers were used in the PCR. The protocol was immunoSEQ multiplex PCR, while the TCRdb copy is restricted to in-frame clones and leaves out a portion. The repertoire holds 130,000 or so clones, with 77% as singletons. Input material: PBMCs. These receptor sequences come from a male donor in good health and CMV-seropositive.

V is TRBV30 and J is TRBJ2-7; D not resolved. Between the trimmed V and J ends, which lost 0 bases and 6 bases, there was a span of 18 bases. Germline CDR1 and CDR2: GTSNPN and SVGIG (reference sequence). This CDR3 region has 15 residues. The CDR3 region is CAWSVVLNQVPEQYF. The CDR3 DNA follows: TGTGCCTGGAGTGTAGTCCTCAATCAGGTCCCCGAGCAGTACTTC.

The chain links TRBV5-1 to TRBJ2-7; 9 bases agree with TRBD1. Germline loops: CDR1 SGHRS, CDR2 YFSETQ. V shed 5 bases, J shed 3 bases, and the junction held 12 bases outside the gene matches. The CDR3 runs to 16 residues. CDR3 coding DNA: TGCGCCAGCAGTTACCCCCCCCGGACAGGGGACTACGAGCAGTACTTC. Its protein product is CASSYPPRTGDYEQYF.

The chain joins TRBV7-6 to TRBJ2-5; possible D gene TRBD2, 6 bases. V lost 5 bases to trimming and J lost 5 bases, with 12 bases between them. CDR1 SGHVS and CDR2 FNYEAQ come from the germline V gene. CDR3 size: 13 residues. The CDR3 protein is CASSRGWEETQYF. In DNA form, the CDR3 reads TGTGCCAGCAGCCGGGGGTGGGAGGAGACCCAGTACTTC.

This chain joins TRBV10-3 and TRBJ1-2, with D perhaps matching TRBD1 (5 bases). This CDR3 region has 14 residues. Trimming shortened V by 9 bases and J by 8 bases, and 22 bases separated the two germline ends. Germline-derived CDR1 and CDR2 are ENHRY and SYGVKD. DNA of the CDR3: TGTGCCATTGTAGCAGGGCCCCAAATCCCCGGCTACACCTTC. Translated: CAIVAGPQIPGYTF.

CDR3 protein: CASRLDSYEQYF. The CDR3 coding sequence is TGTGCCAGCAGGCTCGACTCGTACGAGCAGTACTTC. The chain couples TRBV6-6 to TRBJ2-5; D is unresolved. The J call may not be correct, given that the DNA end is closer to TRBJ2-7. The germline CDR1 and CDR2 sequences are MNHNY and SVGAGI (reference sequence). The CDR3 runs to 12 residues.

This chain joins TRBV11-2 and TRBJ2-3; TRBD2 matches at 11 bases. Germline CDR1 is SGHAT and CDR2 is FQNNGV. This CDR3 has 18 residues. V lost 0 bases, J lost 2 bases, and 7 bases stayed unmatched. Here the CDR3 reads CASSLDLTSGGPTDTQYF. The CDR3 DNA reads as TGTGCCAGCAGCTTAGACCTTACTAGCGGGGGCCCCACAGATACGCAGTATTTT.

V usage is TRBV7-9 and J usage is TRBJ1-1, with D perhaps matching TRBD1 (6 bases). CDR3 length: 17 residues. Trimming left V 1 base short and J 1 base short, with 16 bases between. Germline V lookup: CDR1 SEHNR, CDR2 FQNEAQ (reference sequence). The CDR3 DNA reads as TGTGCCAGCAGCTTAGTGGGGGCCAAAAGATCGAACACTGAAGCTTTCTTT. This translates into CASSLVGAKRSNTEAFF.

The chain joins TRBV2 to TRBJ1-2, with D unclear. Trimming removed 3 bases from V and 0 bases from J, with 8 bases in between. Germline V gene sequence: CDR1 SNHLY, CDR2 FYNNEI. The CDR3 loop spans 14 amino acids. CDR3 residues: CASSETLANYGYTF. The CDR3 nucleotides are TGTGCCAGCAGTGAGACACTAGCTAACTATGGCTACACCTTC.

The chain links TRBV7-9 to TRBJ2-2; a possible D gene is TRBD1 (5 bases). The V gene's germline CDR1 is SEHNR and CDR2 FQNEAQ (reference sequence). Trimming took 7 bases from V and 0 from J, leaving 9 bases between them. This CDR3 is built from 14 residues. This CDR3 reads CASIKTANTGELFF. CDR3 sequence (DNA): TGTGCCAGCATCAAGACAGCGAACACCGGGGAGCTGTTTTTT.

The rearrangement uses TRBV2 and TRBJ2-7; 7 bases map to TRBD2. Germline V lookup: CDR1 SNHLY, CDR2 FYNNEI. The CDR3 is 10 residues long. The junction had 1 base not matched to a gene; V was cut back by 8 bases and J by 6 bases. CDR3 amino acids: CASGGSEQYF. DNA for the CDR3: TGTGCCAGCGGCGGGAGCGAGCAGTACTTC.

V is TRBV18 and J is TRBJ2-5, with a tentative D call TRBD1 (5 bases). Germline CDR1 is KGHSH and CDR2 is LQKENI. This CDR3 contains 15 residues. V dropped 2 bases and J dropped 5 bases, with 15 bases sitting between them. CDR3 sequence reads: CASSPGQGRTETQYF. As DNA, the CDR3 is TGTGCCAGCTCACCAGGGCAGGGTAGAACGGAGACCCAGTACTTC.

The count of this clone is one. The chain uses TRBV5-1 and TRBJ2-5; the D gene is possibly TRBD2 (7 bases). Looked up from germline, CDR1 is SGHRS and CDR2 is YFSETQ. The CDR3 loop spans 15 amino acids. Trimming pared 2 bases from V and 5 bases from J, leaving 16 bases between. The CDR3 spells CASSLVSQGGETQYF. CDR3 sequence (DNA): TGCGCCAGCAGCTTAGTCTCACAGGGAGGGGAGACCCAGTACTTC.